This entry features one T cell receptor (beta chain) sequence. CDR3 length: 17 amino acids. Germline CDR1 and CDR2: SGHNT and YENEEA. The V gene lost 5 bases and the J gene lost 0 bases, with 17 bases spanning the gap. This entry is derived from a study of blood T cell repertoires in COVID-19. Profiled with immunoSEQ multiplex PCR; TCRdb holds only in-frame clones, not every one. The sample lists some 270,000 clones, roughly 84% occurring once. Two negative PCRs, clearance, or symptom resolution characterized the recovered Cohort 3 donors. The rearrangement uses TRBV11-3 and TRBJ2-1; tentative D call: TRBD1 (6 bases). Sequencing was carried out using PBMCs or T cells enriched from blood (not recorded which). This clonotype was obtained from a man aged 50 or older who had recovered from COVID-19. CDR3 region: CASSTREGGSSYNEQFF. CDR3 nucleotides: TGTGCCAGCAGCACGAGGGAAGGGGGAAGCTCCTACAATGAGCAGTTCTTC.